The sequence of this T cell receptor beta chain was determined in a study of CD8 T cells in Susac syndrome. This CDR3 is built from 14 residues. CDR1 DFQATT and CDR2 SNEGSKA come from the germline V gene (reference sequence). Trimming cost V 0 bases and J 6 bases, with 13 bases left between them. A remark on this clonotype: As yet, its antigen is unknown.

Whole-study results and caveats: Clonal expansion involving Susac CD8+ cells peaked in TEMRA cells and active patients. In total CD8+ repertoires, some 15 Susac-specific public clones were found, and CD8+ TEMRA repertoires had 5 or 6.

RNA totalling roughly 0.45 to 1 ug underwent reverse transcription with random hexamers. The method of amplification for TCR beta CDR3 was immunoSEQ multiplex PCR, covering 54 Vbeta and 13 Jbeta. TCRdb processed the immunoSEQ multiplex PCR reads anew with MiXCR; each CDR3 protein has one entry. The sample records around 90,000 distinct CDR3 sequences, approximately 96% being singletons. V is TRBV20-1 and J is TRBJ2-3; D gene uncertain. The TCR sequence derives from a human donor with Susac syndrome. The sequenced material came from CD8+ T cells from PBMCs. The CDR3 DNA reads as TGCAGTGCTAGAGATAAGGGCATCCTGGATACGCAGTATTTT. It is translated as CSARDKGILDTQYF.